This entry lists 18 T cell receptor beta chains sequenced from one sample in a study of blood T cell repertoires in COVID-19. Profiled with immunoSEQ multiplex PCR; TCRdb holds only in-frame clones, not every one. The data contain about 130,000 clones, approximately 88% of them singletons. Sequencing was done on a sample of peripheral blood. All receptors derive from a man aged 70 or older with active COVID-19.

This sequence joins TRBV30 and TRBJ2-7; the match to TRBD2 covers 12 bases. Germline V CDR1 and CDR2: GTSNPN, SVGIG (reference sequence). The CDR3 covers 15 residues. Trimming removed 2 bases from V and 6 bases from J; junction bases left unmatched: 8. CDR3 in amino acids: CAWSIQLAGGGEQYF. DNA of the CDR3: TGTGCCTGGAGTATCCAACTAGCGGGAGGCGGCGAGCAGTACTTC.

This sequence joins TRBV9 and TRBJ2-1; possibly TRBD2 for D (5 bases). This CDR3 is built from 15 residues. Looked up from germline, CDR1 is SGDLS and CDR2 is YYNGEE. V gave up 0 bases and J gave up 6 bases, with 13 bases separating them. The CDR3 region has the DNA TGTGCCAGCAGCGTAGAAGATAGGACTGGCAATGAGCAGTTCTTC. Translation gives CASSVEDRTGNEQFF. The whole variable domain, filled in from reference TRBV9 and TRBJ2-1, reads DSGVTQTPKHLITATGQRVTLRCSPRSGDLSVYWYQQSLDQGLQFLIQYYNGEERAKGNILERFSAQQFPDLHSELNLSSLELGDSALYFCASSVEDRTGNEQFFGPGTRLTVL.

In its sample, this clone was seen once. The J gene is TRBJ1-1, the V gene TRBV10-2; D is unclear. Between the trimmed V and J ends, which lost 3 bases and 1 base, there was a span of 9 bases. CDR1 WSHSY and CDR2 SAAADI come from the germline V gene. CDR3 length equals 14 residues. In nucleotides, the CDR3 is TGCGCCAGCAGTGAATTCAGAGGGAACACTGAAGCTTTCTTT. It is translated as CASSEFRGNTEAFF.

The chain uses TRBV5-1 and TRBJ1-5; D is unresolved. Trimming removed 0 bases at V and 4 bases at J, with 11 bases between. Germline CDR1 is SGHRS and CDR2 is YFSETQ. The CDR3 has 15 amino acids. The CDR3, as DNA: TGCGCCAGCAGCTTGGCCGGGTCGGATAATCAGCCCCAGCATTTT. Amino acid sequence: CASSLAGSDNQPQHF.

The V and J genes are TRBV19 and TRBJ1-2; D call uncertain. Trimming cost V 7 bases and J 0 bases, with 15 bases left between them. Germline V CDR1 and CDR2: LNHDA, SQIVND (reference sequence). The CDR3 extends over 15 amino acids. CDR3 in amino acids: CASTSPPDSNYGYTF. The CDR3 bases are TGTGCCAGTACCTCCCCCCCAGATTCTAACTATGGCTACACCTTC. Looking up the rest from reference TRBV19 and TRBJ1-2 gives the full variable domain: DGGITQSPKYLFRKEGQNVTLSCEQNLNHDAMYWYRQDPGQGLRLIYYSQIVNDFQKGDIAEGYSVSREKKESFPLTVTSAQKNPTAFYLCASTSPPDSNYGYTFGSGTRLTVV.

This clone was counted only a few times. This chain links TRBV10-1 with TRBJ2-7, with 7 bases lining up with TRBD1. The CDR3 extends over 13 amino acids. Germline V lookup: CDR1 WNHNN, CDR2 SYGVQD (reference sequence). Germline trimming cut 6 bases from V and 3 bases from J; bases unmatched to any gene: 5. CDR3 nucleotides: TGCGCCAGCAGGGGACAGCTTAACTACGAGCAGTACTTC. Amino acids: CASRGQLNYEQYF.

This clone was seen only once. V is TRBV29-1 and J is TRBJ2-7; 10 bases match TRBD1. Germline trimming cut 5 bases from V and 4 bases from J; bases unmatched to any gene: 11. The CDR3 consists of 15 residues. The germline V gene has CDR1 SQVTM and CDR2 ANQGSEA. The CDR3 DNA is TGCAGCGTTTCTCAACAGGGACAGGGGAGGTACGAGCAGTACTTC. It specifies CSVSQQGQGRYEQYF.

The chain links TRBV2 to TRBJ2-7; TRBD2 matches 9 bases. V gave up 6 bases and J gave up 1 base; unmatched junction bases: 7. Germline CDR1 and CDR2: SNHLY and FYNNEI. The CDR3 runs to 15 residues. In DNA, the CDR3 is TGTGCCAGCAGCCTTAGCGGGAGAGGATCCTACGAGCAGTACTTC. It is translated as CASSLSGRGSYEQYF.

The J gene is TRBJ1-3, the V gene TRBV24-1, with no clear D. The CDR3 spans 15 residues. Trimming took off 3 bases at V and 1 base at J, with 9 bases between the two ends. The germline V gene encodes CDR1 KGHDR and CDR2 SFDVKD. Written as DNA, the CDR3 is TGTGCCACCAGTGATGCCGCGGAATCTGGAAACACCATATATTTT. It specifies CATSDAAESGNTIYF.

This chain uses TRBV4-1 with TRBJ2-1, with TRBD2 as a possible D gene (6 bases). Germline lookup yields CDR1 MGHRA and CDR2 YSYEKL. The CDR3 extends over 18 amino acids. Trimming cost V 3 bases and J 0 bases, with 18 bases left between them. The CDR3 nucleotides read TGCGCCAGCAGCCAGGGGGGAGGCCGTGGGAGCTCCTACAATGAGCAGTTCTTC. It codes for CASSQGGGRGSSYNEQFF.

This chain uses TRBV5-1 with TRBJ2-7; 9 bases are shared with TRBD2. J was trimmed by 6 bases and V by 1 base; bases with no gene match: 8. The CDR3 totals 15 residues. Germline lookup yields CDR1 SGHRS and CDR2 YFSETQ. This CDR3 reads CASSLMASGTGEQYF. Written as DNA, the CDR3 is TGCGCCAGCAGCTTGATGGCTAGCGGGACTGGCGAGCAGTACTTC.

The V call is TRBV5-1, the J call TRBJ2-7; TRBD2 matches at 9 bases. The germline CDR1 and CDR2 sequences are SGHRS and YFSETQ. The CDR3 totals 14 residues. Losses at the gene ends were 1 base for V and 7 bases for J; bases not matched to a gene: 6. In DNA, the CDR3 is TGCGCCAGCAGCTTGTTTAGCGGGAGTGAAGAGCAGTACTTC. As protein: CASSLFSGSEEQYF.

The chain couples TRBV4-1 to TRBJ2-5, with TRBD1 as a possible D gene (6 bases). The V and J ends lost 4 bases and 1 base respectively, with 19 bases between them. The CDR3 covers 17 residues. Germline CDR1 is MGHRA and CDR2 is YSYEKL. In nucleotides, the CDR3 is TGCGCCAGCAGCCGCCAAGGCGAAGGGGGTTTCCAAGAGACCCAGTACTTC. It translates to CASSRQGEGGFQETQYF.

This sequence joins TRBV4-1 and TRBJ2-1, with a tentative D call TRBD2 (6 bases). Germline CDR1 reads MGHRA; CDR2 reads YSYEKL. The CDR3 consists of 14 residues. V lost 0 bases, J lost 4 bases, and 7 bases lay in between. This chain's CDR3 is CASSQEAGYNEQFF. CDR3 nucleotides: TGCGCCAGCAGCCAAGAGGCGGGATACAATGAGCAGTTCTTC.

This CDR3 is CASRGGQASGNTIYF. CDR3 coding DNA: TGTGCCAGCAGGGGGGGACAGGCCTCTGGAAACACCATATATTTT. The chain joins TRBV28 to TRBJ1-3; 8 bases are shared with TRBD1. V dropped 6 bases and J dropped 0; count of bases not matched to a gene: 4. Germline V gene data show CDR1 as MDHEN and CDR2 as SYDVKM. The CDR3 contains 15 residues.

This clone was seen only once. The chain employs TRBV5-6 and TRBJ2-3; D uncertain. From germline, CDR1 is SGHDT and CDR2 YYEEEE. V was shortened by 2 bases and J by 2 bases, with 12 bases between the two germline ends. The CDR3 consists of 15 residues. CDR3 sequence (DNA): TGTGCCAGCAGCTTATCTGCGGATCTCACAGATACGCAGTATTTT. It encodes CASSLSADLTDTQYF.

This chain joins TRBV6-6 and TRBJ1-1; tentatively, D is TRBD1 (6 bases). The CDR3 is 15 residues long. Per the germline V gene, CDR1 is MNHNY and CDR2 is SVGAGI (reference sequence). Trimming cost V 0 bases and J 6 bases, with 14 bases left between them. CDR3 bases: TGTGCCAGCAGTTACTCGGCCGGACAGTCACCTGAAGCTTTCTTT. Translation gives CASSYSAGQSPEAFF.

The rearrangement joins TRBV9 to TRBJ2-5; 11 positions agree with TRBD2. V gave up 4 bases and J gave up 5 bases; unmatched junction bases: 13. There are 17 residues in the CDR3. Germline CDR1 reads SGDLS; CDR2 reads YYNGEE. CDR3 bases: TGTGCCAGCAGCCTAGGAAATCTAGCGGGAGGTAGGGAGACCCAGTACTTC. Translation gives CASSLGNLAGGRETQYF.